The entry below describes one TCR beta chain. Its matching antigen is unknown. TCR beta cDNA libraries included unique molecular identifiers. There were about 0.85 to 11 million T cells, and some 500,000 cDNA molecules came from them. Each CDR3 protein is one row after TCRdb ran MiXCR on the PCR reads. The table has 380,000 or so distinct CDR3 sequences, less than 40% seen once. CDR1 SQVTM and CDR2 ANQGSEA come from the germline V gene. This CDR3 comprises 16 residues. Trimming cost V 6 bases and J 0 bases; bases outside gene matches: 12. The data derive from a study of post-analysis software for immune sequencing data. Study conclusions and caveats: Diversity measured as normalized Chao1 was significantly lower in multiple sclerosis patients than in controls. With F measure, samples from one preparation batch clustered together strongly. Five TRBV segments, including TRBV5-6, TRBV5-1 and TRBV20-1, were more frequent in patients than controls.

This clonotype was sampled from a girl aged 5-17 years with multiple sclerosis. The gene calls are TRBV29-1 and TRBJ1-2; TRBD1 agrees at 8 bases. Source material: blood. The CDR3 nucleotides read TGCAGCGTCCTCCCGGCCAGGGGGCCTTCTAACTATGGCTACACCTTC. It specifies CSVLPARGPSNYGYTF.